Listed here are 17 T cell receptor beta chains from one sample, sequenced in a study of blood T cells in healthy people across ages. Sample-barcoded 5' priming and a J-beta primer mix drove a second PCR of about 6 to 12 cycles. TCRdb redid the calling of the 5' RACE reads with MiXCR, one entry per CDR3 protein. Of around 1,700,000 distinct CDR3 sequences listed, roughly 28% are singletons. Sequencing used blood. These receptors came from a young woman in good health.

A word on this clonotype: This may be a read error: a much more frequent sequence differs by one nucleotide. The CDR3 loop is CASSPRRPQEAQYF. The CDR3 nucleotides read TGTGCCAGCAGCCCTAGGAGACCGCAAGAGGCCCAGTACTTC. This chain links TRBV7-2 with TRBJ2-5; D is undetermined. CDR1 is SGHTA, CDR2 FQGNSA, per germline. The CDR3 is made up of 14 amino acids. Full variable domain (missing parts from reference TRBV7-2 and TRBJ2-5): GAGVSQSPSNKVTEKGKDVELRCDPISGHTALYWYRQSLGQGLEFLIYFQGNSAPDKSGLPSDRFSAERTGGSVSTLTIQRTQQEDSAVYLCASSPRRPQEAQYFGPGTRLLVL.

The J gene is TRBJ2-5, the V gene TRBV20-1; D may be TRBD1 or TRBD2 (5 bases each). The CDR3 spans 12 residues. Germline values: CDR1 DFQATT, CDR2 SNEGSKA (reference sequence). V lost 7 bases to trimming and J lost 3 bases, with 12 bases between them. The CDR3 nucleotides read TGCAGTGTCTCGATGGGGGAAGAGACCCAGTACTTC. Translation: CSVSMGEETQYF.

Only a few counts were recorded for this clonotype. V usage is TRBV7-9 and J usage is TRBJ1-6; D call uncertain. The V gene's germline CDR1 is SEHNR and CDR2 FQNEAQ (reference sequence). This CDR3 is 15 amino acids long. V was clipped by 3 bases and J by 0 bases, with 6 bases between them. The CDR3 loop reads CASSFDNSYNSPLHF. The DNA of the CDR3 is TGTGCCAGCAGCTTCGATAACTCCTATAATTCACCCCTCCACTTT.

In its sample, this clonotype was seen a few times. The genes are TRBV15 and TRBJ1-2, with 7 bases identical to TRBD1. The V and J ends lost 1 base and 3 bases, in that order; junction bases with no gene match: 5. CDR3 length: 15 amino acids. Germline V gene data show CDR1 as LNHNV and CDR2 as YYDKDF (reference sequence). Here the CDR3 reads CATSRGRQGDYGYTF. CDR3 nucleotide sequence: TGTGCCACCAGCAGAGGTAGACAGGGCGACTATGGCTACACCTTC.

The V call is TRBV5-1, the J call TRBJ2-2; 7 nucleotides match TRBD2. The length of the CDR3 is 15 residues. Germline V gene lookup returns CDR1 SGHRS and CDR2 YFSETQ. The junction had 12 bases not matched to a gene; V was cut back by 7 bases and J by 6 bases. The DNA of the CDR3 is TGCGCCAGCGGACCCGACGGGAGGAGGCCCGGGGAGCTGTTTTTT. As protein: CASGPDGRRPGELFF.

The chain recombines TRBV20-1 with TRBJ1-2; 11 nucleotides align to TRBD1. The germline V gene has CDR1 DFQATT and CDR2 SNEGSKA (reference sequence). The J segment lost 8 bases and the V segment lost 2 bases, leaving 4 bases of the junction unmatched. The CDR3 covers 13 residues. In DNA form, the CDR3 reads TGCAGTGCTAGACAGGACAGGGGGCAAGGCTACACCTTC. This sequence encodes CSARQDRGQGYTF.

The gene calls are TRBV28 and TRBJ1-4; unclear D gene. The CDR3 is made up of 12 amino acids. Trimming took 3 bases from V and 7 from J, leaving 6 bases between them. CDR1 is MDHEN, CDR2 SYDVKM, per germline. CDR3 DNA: TGTGCCAGCAGTTTTAACGGTGAAAAACTGTTTTTT. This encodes CASSFNGEKLFF.

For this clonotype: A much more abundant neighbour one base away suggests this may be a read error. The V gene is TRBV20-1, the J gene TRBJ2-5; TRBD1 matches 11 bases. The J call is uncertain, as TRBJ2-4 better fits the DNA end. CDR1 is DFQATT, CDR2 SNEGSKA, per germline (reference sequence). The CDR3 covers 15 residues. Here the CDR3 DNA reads TGCGGTGCTCGAAGGGACAGGGGGATTCAAAACATTCAGTACTTC. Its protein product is CGARRDRGIQNIQYF.

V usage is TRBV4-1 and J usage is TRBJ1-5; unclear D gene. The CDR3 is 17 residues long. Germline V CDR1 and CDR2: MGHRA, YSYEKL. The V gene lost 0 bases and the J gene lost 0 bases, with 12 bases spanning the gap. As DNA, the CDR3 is TGCGCCAGCAGCCAAGATGGTTTAGGGAGTAGCAATCAGCCCCAGCATTTT. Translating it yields CASSQDGLGSSNQPQHF.

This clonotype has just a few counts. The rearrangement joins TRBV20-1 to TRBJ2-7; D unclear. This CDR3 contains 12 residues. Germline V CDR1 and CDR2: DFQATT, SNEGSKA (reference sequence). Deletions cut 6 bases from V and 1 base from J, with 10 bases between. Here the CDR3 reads CSAGEVSYEQYF. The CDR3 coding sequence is TGCAGTGCCGGTGAGGTGTCCTACGAGCAGTACTTC.

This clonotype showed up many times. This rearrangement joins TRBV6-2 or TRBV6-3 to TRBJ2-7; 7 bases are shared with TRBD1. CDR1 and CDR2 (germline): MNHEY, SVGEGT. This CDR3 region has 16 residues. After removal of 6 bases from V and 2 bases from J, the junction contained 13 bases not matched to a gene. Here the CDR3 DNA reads TGTGCCAGCAGCCCCATCCCCGGAACAGGGGCCTACGAGCAGTACTTC. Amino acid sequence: CASSPIPGTGAYEQYF.

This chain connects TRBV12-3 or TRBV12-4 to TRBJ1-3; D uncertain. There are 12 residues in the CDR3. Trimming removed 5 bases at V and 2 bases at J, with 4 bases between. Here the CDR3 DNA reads TGTGCCAGCAGTGGAACTGGAAACACCATATATTTT. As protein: CASSGTGNTIYF.

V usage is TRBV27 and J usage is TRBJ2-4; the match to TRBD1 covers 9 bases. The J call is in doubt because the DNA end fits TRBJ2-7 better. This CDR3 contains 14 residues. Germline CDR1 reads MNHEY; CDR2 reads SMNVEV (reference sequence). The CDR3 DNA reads TGTGCCAGCAGAATACAGGGGGCGTCTTACGAGCAGTACTTC. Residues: CASRIQGASYEQYF.

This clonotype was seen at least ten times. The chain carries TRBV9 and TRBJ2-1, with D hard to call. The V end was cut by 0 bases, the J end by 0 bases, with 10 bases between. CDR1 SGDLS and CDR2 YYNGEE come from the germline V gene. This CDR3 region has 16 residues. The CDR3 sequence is CASSVASVTSYNEQFF. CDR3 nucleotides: TGTGCCAGCAGCGTAGCGAGCGTGACCTCCTACAATGAGCAGTTCTTC. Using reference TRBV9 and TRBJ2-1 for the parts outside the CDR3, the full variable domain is DSGVTQTPKHLITATGQRVTLRCSPRSGDLSVYWYQQSLDQGLQFLIQYYNGEERAKGNILERFSAQQFPDLHSELNLSSLELGDSALYFCASSVASVTSYNEQFFGPGTRLTVL.

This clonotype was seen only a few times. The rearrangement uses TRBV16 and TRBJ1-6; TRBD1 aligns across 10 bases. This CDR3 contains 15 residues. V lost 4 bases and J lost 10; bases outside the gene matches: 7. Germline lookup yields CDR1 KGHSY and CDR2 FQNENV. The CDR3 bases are TGTGCCAGCAGCCGCCCCGGGACAGGGGTCTCACCCCTCCACTTT. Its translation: CASSRPGTGVSPLHF.

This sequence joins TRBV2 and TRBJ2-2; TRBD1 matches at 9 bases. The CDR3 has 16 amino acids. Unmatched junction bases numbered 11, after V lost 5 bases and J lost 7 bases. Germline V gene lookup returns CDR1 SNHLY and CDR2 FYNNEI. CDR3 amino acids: CASSQIRTGANGELFF. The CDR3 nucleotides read TGTGCCAGCAGTCAGATCCGGACAGGGGCCAACGGGGAGCTGTTTTTT.

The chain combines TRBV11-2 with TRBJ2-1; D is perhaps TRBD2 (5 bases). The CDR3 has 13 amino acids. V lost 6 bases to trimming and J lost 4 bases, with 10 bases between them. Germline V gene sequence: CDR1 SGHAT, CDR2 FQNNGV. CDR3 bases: TGTGCCAGCAGGCTTGGACTGTACAATGAGCAGTTCTTC. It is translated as CASRLGLYNEQFF.